This T cell receptor (beta chain) is from a study of T cells in Graves' hyperthyroidism and ophthalmopathy. The table lists this clonotype with a few counts. Its antigen is unknown. Template material for amplifying TCR beta CDR3 regions consisted of RNA transcripts. Using the HTBI primer set, a first-round RT-PCR was run on the TCR CDR3. TCRdb ran MiXCR on the multiplex PCR reads and lists one entry per CDR3 protein. This sample carries almost 600,000 distinct CDR3 sequences, approximately 15% of them seen once, and the ten largest clones take 5% to 7%. The CDR3 runs to 17 residues. Germline CDR1 LNHDA, CDR2 SQIVND (reference sequence). V shed 1 base and J shed 0 bases, with 13 bases lying between them. Overall study results and limits: Most expanded thyroid clonotypes above 0.001 recurred in blood.

The origin of this receptor is a young woman with Graves' hyperthyroidism that later progressed to Graves' ophthalmopathy. This chain links TRBV19 with TRBJ1-3, with D unresolved. Material: blood. CDR3 coding DNA: TGTGCCAGTAGTATAGCAGATTGGTCGGCCTCTGGAAACACCATATATTTT. As protein: CASSIADWSASGNTIYF. The whole variable domain, filled in from reference TRBV19 and TRBJ1-3, reads DGGITQSPKYLFRKEGQNVTLSCEQNLNHDAMYWYRQDPGQGLRLIYYSQIVNDFQKGDIAEGYSVSREKKESFPLTVTSAQKNPTAFYLCASSIADWSASGNTIYFGEGSWLTVV.